What follows are 4 T cell receptor beta chains derived from one specimen sequenced in a study of T-cell memory formation after mild COVID-19 (dated by TCRdb to the early 2020s). The library came from 5' RACE. TCRdb shows the sequencer as Illumina NovaSeq 6000. TCRdb ran its own pipeline on the public reads, namely fastp trimming at Q25 and MiXCR clone calling, and kept in-frame beta chains. For every CDR3 protein sequence, its rows merge into one entry that carries the most common genes and DNA. Present in this sample are around 310,000 distinct CDR3 sequences, roughly 15% of which were seen just once. The top ten hold approximately 20% of the sample. Sequenced material: PBMCs or a T cell subset sorted from them (not recorded which). These receptors all come from a man aged 18 to 30 who had mild COVID-19 (a few samples of this study predate the infection). The sample titles of this study are shuffled in the database, so cell type and time point are left out; the donor was told from shared clones.

This clonotype appeared a few times. The chain joins TRBV4-3 to TRBJ1-2, with no clear D. Germline V lookup: CDR1 LGHNA, CDR2 YSLEER. Trimming stripped 1 base from V and 4 bases from J, with 7 bases between. The length of the CDR3 is 13 residues. CDR3 residues: CASSQGEVYGYTF. The CDR3 DNA reads as TGCGCCAGCAGCCAAGGAGAGGTCTATGGCTACACCTTC.

A few counts support this clonotype. V and J are TRBV25-1 and TRBJ1-2, with D uncertain. CDR3 length equals 12 residues. The germline gives CDR1 MGHDK, CDR2 SYGVNS. V was trimmed by 4 bases and J by 11 bases, leaving 14 bases between them. CDR3 sequence reads: CASSGGYGPYTF. In DNA form, the CDR3 reads TGTGCCAGCAGTGGGGGTTACGGCCCGTACACCTTC.

The rearrangement joins TRBV19 to TRBJ1-2, with D possibly matching TRBD1 (5 bases). Germline CDR1 is LNHDA and CDR2 is SQIVND (reference sequence). This CDR3 contains 13 residues. V was cut by 0 bases and J by 4 bases, with 6 bases left in between. Here the CDR3 DNA reads TGTGCCAGTAGTATAGACGGGGCCTATGGCTACACCTTC. Translation gives CASSIDGAYGYTF.

The CDR3: CASSYYLTGTGVDQPQHF. The CDR3 nucleotides are TGTGCCAGCAGCTATTACCTTACCGGGACAGGGGTAGATCAGCCCCAGCATTTT. V usage is TRBV5-6 and J usage is TRBJ1-5, with 10 bases fitting TRBD1. CDR3 length equals 18 residues. V shed 3 bases, J shed 5 bases, and the junction held 14 bases outside the gene matches. Germline V gene data show CDR1 as SGHDT and CDR2 as YYEEEE.